The 25 T cell receptor beta chains below all came from one sample that was sequenced in a study of vaccination and CD4 T cells after COVID-19. Cultured CD4+ T cell DNA was sequenced using the Oncomine TCR Beta short-read assay. TCRdb re-analysed the PCR reads in MiXCR, keeping a single row per CDR3 protein. The profile shows some 14,000 distinct CDR3 sequences, about 53% of them singletons. Described treatment: roughly 10-day PBMC culture with coronavirus spike peptide pools or control peptides (ViraFEST assay). These TCRs are of unknown antigen specificity. The sequencing used CD4+ T cells from blood, cultured in vitro, collected before SARS-CoV-2 vaccination. These TCRs come from a human donor who had recovered from COVID-19.

The V and J genes are TRBV28 and TRBJ1-2, with D perhaps TRBD1 (5 bases). In germline, CDR1 is MDHEN, CDR2 SYDVKM. V was cut by 5 bases and J by 2 bases, with 12 bases left in between. This CDR3 is 14 amino acids long. The CDR3 is CASSTDGGNYGYTF. The CDR3, as DNA: TGTGCCAGCAGTACAGACGGGGGGAACTATGGCTACACCTTC.

This clonotype showed up just a few times. The germline gene is not matched at one end of the junction; a read error may be the cause. The CDR3 region has the DNA TGTGCCAGCAGTTTCCTAAGCACCCGGGACACAGAAGCTTTCTTT. This translates into CASSFLSTRDTEAFF. This chain uses TRBV27 with TRBJ1-1; D perhaps matches TRBD1 (6 bases). The length of the CDR3 is 15 residues. The germline V gene has CDR1 MNHEY and CDR2 SMNVEV (reference sequence).

This chain links TRBV20-1 with TRBJ2-4; 12 positions agree with TRBD2. Germline V gene data show CDR1 as DFQATT and CDR2 as SNEGSKA (reference sequence). The ends lost 5 bases at V and 4 bases at J; junction bases unmatched: 0. This CDR3 has 13 residues. This chain's CDR3 is CSAGTSGKNIQYF. CDR3 in DNA: TGCAGTGCTGGGACTAGCGGGAAAAACATTCAGTACTTC.

This clonotype has just a few counts. The chain has TRBV2 and TRBJ1-3; D is unclear. The CDR3 sequence is 15 residues long. The V end lost 7 bases, the J end lost 3 bases, and 16 bases lay between the germline ends. CDR1 is SNHLY, CDR2 FYNNEI, per germline. The CDR3 DNA sequence: TGTGCCAGCACCGCCCTGGCGTCCGGTGGAAACACCATATATTTT. This codes for CASTALASGGNTIYF.

The chain uses TRBV7-2 and TRBJ2-7; tentatively, D is TRBD1 (6 bases). V lost 4 bases, J lost 3 bases, and 16 bases lay in between. Germline V gene lookup returns CDR1 SGHTA and CDR2 FQGNSA. The CDR3 is made up of 15 amino acids. The CDR3 DNA reads TGTGCCAGCAGCTCCAGGGGACCCTCGGGCTACGAGCAGTACTTC. Protein sequence: CASSSRGPSGYEQYF.

This clonotype was seen only a few times. The chain couples TRBV15 to TRBJ1-5; a weak D match, TRBD1 (5 bases). The ends were cut back, 5 bases at V and 6 bases at J, with 17 bases in the middle. Per the germline V gene, CDR1 is LNHNV and CDR2 is YYDKDF (reference sequence). The CDR3 loop spans 15 amino acids. The chain's CDR3 is CATSGGSGGGQPQHF. CDR3 nucleotide sequence: TGTGCCACCAGCGGGGGTTCGGGGGGAGGTCAGCCCCAGCATTTT.

The J gene is TRBJ2-3, the V gene TRBV15; D may correspond to TRBD1 or TRBD2 (5 bases each). Germline V gene data show CDR1 as LNHNV and CDR2 as YYDKDF (reference sequence). The V and J ends lost 4 bases and 11 bases respectively, with 16 bases between them. This CDR3 contains 13 residues. CDR3 DNA: TGTGCCACCAGCAATCCTCCCCGGGGCGAGCAGTATTTT. This codes for CATSNPPRGEQYF.

The gene calls are TRBV21-1 and TRBJ1-1; the table's D call, TRBD1, was not checked against the DNA. TRBV21-1 represents a pseudogene. This CDR3 is built from 18 residues. The CDR3 DNA reads TGTGCCAGCAGCCCTCCTTCCTGGGAGGGACAGGGGGTCACTGAAGCTTTCTTT. Residues: CASSPPSWEGQGVTEAFF.

V usage is TRBV7-8 and J usage is TRBJ2-2; possible D gene TRBD2, 6 bases. The CDR3 is 13 amino acids. Germline CDR1 and CDR2: SGHVS and FQNEAQ. Trimming pared 1 base from V and 8 bases from J, leaving 8 bases between. CDR3 in DNA: TGTGCCAGCAGCTTAGTGGCGGGAGGGGAGCTGTTTTTT. Translated: CASSLVAGGELFF.

This clonotype has a handful of counts. The V and J genes are TRBV7-2 and TRBJ2-7; D is possibly TRBD1 or TRBD2 (7 bases each). V lost 5 bases to trimming and J lost 7 bases, with 18 bases between them. The CDR3 is 14 residues long. Germline CDR1 reads SGHTA; CDR2 reads FQGNSA. DNA for the CDR3: TGTGCCAGCAGCCCAGGGGGGGGTAGTGTAGAGCAGTACTTC. Translating gives CASSPGGGSVEQYF.

The V gene is TRBV5-1, the J gene TRBJ2-5, with TRBD1 identical over 8 bases. The CDR3 totals 13 residues. Germline V CDR1 and CDR2: SGHRS, YFSETQ. With V trimmed by 4 bases and J by 7 bases, 6 bases remained unmatched. CDR3 residues: CASSQRQGRTQYF. CDR3 nucleotide sequence: TGCGCCAGCAGCCAAAGACAGGGGAGGACCCAGTACTTC.

This clonotype was detected only a few times. The chain uses TRBV4-2 and TRBJ2-6, with TRBD1 matching over 7 bases. V shed 3 bases, J shed 0 bases, and the junction held 2 bases outside the gene matches. Germline V gene data show CDR1 as LGHNA and CDR2 as YNFKEQ. There are 16 residues in the CDR3. CDR3 loop: CASSQAGGSGANVLTF. CDR3 nucleotide sequence: TGTGCCAGCAGCCAGGCAGGGGGCTCTGGGGCCAACGTCCTGACTTTC.

The chain carries TRBV19 and TRBJ1-2, with D hard to call. Looked up from germline, CDR1 is LNHDA and CDR2 is SQIVND (reference sequence). V was pared by 4 bases and J by 8 bases, with 14 bases between. The CDR3 length is 13 residues. The CDR3 sequence: CASSTPTEPGYTF. In nucleotides, the CDR3 is TGTGCCAGTAGTACCCCTACCGAGCCCGGCTACACCTTC.

The J gene is TRBJ1-1, the V gene TRBV7-9, with 8 bases that match TRBD1. The CDR3 is made up of 15 amino acids. Germline V gene lookup returns CDR1 SEHNR and CDR2 FQNEAQ (reference sequence). V shed 5 bases and J 1 base; nucleotides not matched to a gene: 6. The chain's CDR3 is CASSLRQGKNTEAFF. In DNA form, the CDR3 reads TGTGCCAGCAGCCTGCGACAGGGGAAGAACACTGAAGCTTTCTTT.

This sequence joins TRBV5-5 and TRBJ1-2, with D unresolved. Trimming took off 0 bases at V and 6 bases at J, with 9 bases between the two ends. The germline V gene encodes CDR1 SGHKS and CDR2 YYEKEE (reference sequence). This CDR3 has 13 amino acids. The CDR3 nucleotides are TGTGCCAGCAGCTTGGAGGCAGCTGATGGCTACACCTTC. Residues: CASSLEAADGYTF.

This chain uses TRBV11-1 with TRBJ2-7, with D unclear. The CDR3 consists of 14 residues. Trimming removed 3 bases at V and 7 bases at J, with 16 bases between. Looked up from germline, CDR1 is SGHAT and CDR2 is FQDESV (reference sequence). CDR3 nucleotides: TGTGCCAGCAGCTTTCGGACGCCGGCACTTGAGCAGTACTTC. Amino acids: CASSFRTPALEQYF. Looking up the rest from reference TRBV11-1 and TRBJ2-7 gives the full variable domain: EAEVAQSPRYKITEKSQAVAFWCDPISGHATLYWYRQILGQGPELLVQFQDESVVDDSQLPKDRFSAERLKGVDSTLKIQPAELGDSAMYLCASSFRTPALEQYFGPGTRLTVT.

This clonotype was detected only a few times. The chain joins TRBV20-1 to TRBJ1-5; D might be TRBD1 (6 bases). Germline V gene lookup returns CDR1 DFQATT and CDR2 SNEGSKA (reference sequence). The germline V and J ends were trimmed by 6 bases and 2 bases, with 14 bases remaining between them. This CDR3 has 14 residues. CDR3 nucleotides: TGCAGTGCCGGGGGCGATTATGGCAATCAGCCCCAGCATTTT. This sequence encodes CSAGGDYGNQPQHF.

The V call is TRBV28, the J call TRBJ2-7, with a weak D call TRBD1 (5 bases). The germline V gene has CDR1 MDHEN and CDR2 SYDVKM. CDR3 length: 16 amino acids. The V end lost 0 bases, the J end lost 0 bases, and 12 bases lay between the germline ends. In nucleotides, the CDR3 is TGTGCCAGCAGTTTATGGGGTCAGGGCCTCTCCTACGAGCAGTACTTC. As protein: CASSLWGQGLSYEQYF.

CDR3: CASSYSGLSNQPQHF. CDR3 nucleotides: TGTGCCAGCAGTTACTCGGGACTGTCCAATCAGCCCCAGCATTTT. The chain combines TRBV6-2 or TRBV6-3 with TRBJ1-5; D perhaps matches TRBD1 (5 bases). The CDR3 has 15 residues. Germline CDR1 reads MNHEY; CDR2 reads SVGEGT. V lost 0 bases to trimming and J lost 3 bases, with 9 bases between them.

This clonotype has just one count. V is TRBV6-5 and J is TRBJ1-2; unclear D gene. CDR1 and CDR2 from the germline V gene are MNHEY and SVGAGI. This CDR3 region has 12 residues. Trimming pared 2 bases from V and 2 bases from J, leaving 3 bases between. In DNA form, the CDR3 reads TGTGCCAGCAGTTACAACAACTATGGCTACACCTTC. This codes for CASSYNNYGYTF.

In its sample, this clonotype was seen once. The chain carries TRBV2 and TRBJ2-5; TRBD2 matches at 7 bases. In germline, CDR1 is SNHLY, CDR2 FYNNEI. With 11 bases clipped from V and 5 bases from J, the junction kept 8 bases outside the gene matches. The CDR3 consists of 12 residues. The CDR3, as DNA: TGTGCCGGAGCCCTAGCGGTGGAGACCCAGTACTTC. Amino acid sequence: CAGALAVETQYF.

The V call is TRBV6-5, the J call TRBJ1-1, with D perhaps TRBD1 (5 bases). The CDR3 has 13 residues. Germline-derived CDR1 and CDR2 are MNHEY and SVGAGI. Trimming took off 0 bases at V and 6 bases at J, with 8 bases between the two ends. CDR3 amino acids: CASSYSGGSEAFF. Written as DNA, the CDR3 is TGTGCCAGCAGTTACTCGGGGGGATCTGAAGCTTTCTTT.

This clonotype has just a few counts. V gene TRBV19 combines with J gene TRBJ1-1, with D uncertain. Trimming removed 5 bases at V and 0 bases at J, with 1 base between. The germline CDR1 and CDR2 sequences are LNHDA and SQIVND (reference sequence). The CDR3 loop spans 11 amino acids. The DNA for the CDR3 is TGTGCCAGTAGTGTGAACACTGAAGCTTTCTTT. The encoded protein is CASSVNTEAFF.

The rearrangement joins TRBV27 to TRBJ2-7; possible D gene TRBD2, 6 bases. The germline gives CDR1 MNHEY, CDR2 SMNVEV (reference sequence). Trimming pared 6 bases from V and 6 bases from J, leaving 21 bases between. The CDR3 has 15 amino acids. Written as DNA, the CDR3 is TGTGCCAGCAGCCCCACGAGGATCCTGGAGGGCGAGCAGTACTTC. Protein sequence: CASSPTRILEGEQYF.

The chain recombines TRBV20-1 with TRBJ1-3, with TRBD1 matching over 9 bases. This CDR3 contains 12 residues. CDR1 is DFQATT and CDR2 is SNEGSKA in the germline V gene (reference sequence). The J segment lost 8 bases and the V segment lost 3 bases, leaving 2 bases of the junction unmatched. The CDR3 DNA is TGCAGTGCTAGGGGACAGGGACACACCATATATTTT. Translation gives CSARGQGHTIYF.